Below, one T cell receptor beta chain is given with its context. This sample stems from a study of blood T cell repertoires in COVID-19. About the research overall: The origin of the acute and convalescent COVID-19 samples was the United States, Italy and Spain. T cells, B-cell-depleted T cells, or PBMCs provided the cDNA or gDNA that served as material.

Authors' methods: Counts of nucleated cells, estimated from reference gene primer amplification, were obtained. Using immunoSEQ multiplex PCR, the repertoire was profiled, and TCRdb retains in-frame clones only, with some absent. V and J calls and clone size are given by that table; D and trimming were obtained from the DNA. The repertoire holds under 110,000 clones, with 84% as singletons. Sequenced material: peripheral blood. The receptor's source is a woman in her sixties or seventies with acute or convalescent COVID-19.

In DNA, the CDR3 is TGCAGCGTGCACCATGGACAGGGGGCAACAGATACGCAGTATTTT. This gives the protein CSVHHGQGATDTQYF. The chain carries TRBV29-1 and TRBJ2-3; 11 positions match TRBD1. Germline lookup yields CDR1 SQVTM and CDR2 ANQGSEA. This CDR3 has 15 amino acids. The J segment lost 3 bases and the V segment lost 6 bases, leaving 8 bases of the junction unmatched.